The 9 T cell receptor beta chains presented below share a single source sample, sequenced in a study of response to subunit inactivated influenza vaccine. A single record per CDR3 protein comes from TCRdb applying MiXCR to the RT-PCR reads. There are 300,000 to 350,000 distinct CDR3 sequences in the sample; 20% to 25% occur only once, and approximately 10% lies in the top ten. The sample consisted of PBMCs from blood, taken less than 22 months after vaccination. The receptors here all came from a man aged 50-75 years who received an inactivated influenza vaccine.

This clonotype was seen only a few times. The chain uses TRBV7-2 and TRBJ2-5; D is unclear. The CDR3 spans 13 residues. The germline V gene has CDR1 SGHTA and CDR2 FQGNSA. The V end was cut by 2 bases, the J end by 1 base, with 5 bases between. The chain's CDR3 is CASSLTAQETQYF. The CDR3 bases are TGTGCCAGCAGCTTAACGGCCCAAGAGACCCAGTACTTC.

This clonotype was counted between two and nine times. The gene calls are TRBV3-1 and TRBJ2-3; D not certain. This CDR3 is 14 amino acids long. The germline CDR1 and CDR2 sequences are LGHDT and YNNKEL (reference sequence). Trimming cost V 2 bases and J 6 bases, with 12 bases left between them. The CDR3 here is CASSQTSQWDTQYF. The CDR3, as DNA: TGTGCCAGCAGCCAAACGTCCCAATGGGATACGCAGTATTTT.

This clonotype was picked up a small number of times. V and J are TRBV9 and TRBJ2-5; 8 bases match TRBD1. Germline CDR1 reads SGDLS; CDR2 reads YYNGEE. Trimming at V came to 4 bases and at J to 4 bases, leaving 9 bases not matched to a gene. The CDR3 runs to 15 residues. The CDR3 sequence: CASSRTGTGPETQYF. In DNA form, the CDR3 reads TGTGCCAGCAGCCGCACCGGGACAGGACCAGAGACCCAGTACTTC.

The CDR3 DNA sequence: TGTGCCAGCAGCCCCGTCCCGGGACAGGGGGGGCCCCAGCATTTT. It is translated as CASSPVPGQGGPQHF. The chain joins TRBV12-3 or TRBV12-4 to TRBJ1-5, with 11 positions matching TRBD1. The length of the CDR3 is 15 residues. The junction had 10 bases not matched to a gene; V was cut back by 6 bases and J by 9 bases.

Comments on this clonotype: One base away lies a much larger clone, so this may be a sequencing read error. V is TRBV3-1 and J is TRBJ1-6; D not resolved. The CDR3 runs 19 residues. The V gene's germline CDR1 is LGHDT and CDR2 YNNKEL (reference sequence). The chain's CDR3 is CVSSQDLVKASSYNSPLHF. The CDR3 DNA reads TGTGTCAGCAGCCAAGATTTAGTAAAGGCGAGCTCCTATAATTCACCCCTCCACTTT.

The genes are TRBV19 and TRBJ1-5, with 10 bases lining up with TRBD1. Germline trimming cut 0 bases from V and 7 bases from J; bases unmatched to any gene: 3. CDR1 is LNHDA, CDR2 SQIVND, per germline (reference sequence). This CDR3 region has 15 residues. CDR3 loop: CASSIEGQGTQPQHF. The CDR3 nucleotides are TGTGCCAGTAGTATAGAGGGACAGGGGACCCAGCCCCAGCATTTT.

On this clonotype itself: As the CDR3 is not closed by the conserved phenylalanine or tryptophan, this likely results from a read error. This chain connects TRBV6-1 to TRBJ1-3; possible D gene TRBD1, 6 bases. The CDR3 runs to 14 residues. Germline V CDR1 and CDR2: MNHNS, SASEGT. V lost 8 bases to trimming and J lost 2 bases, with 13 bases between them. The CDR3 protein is CASQQGPTGNTIYS. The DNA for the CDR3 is TGTGCCAGCCAGCAGGGGCCCACTGGAAACACCATATATTCT.

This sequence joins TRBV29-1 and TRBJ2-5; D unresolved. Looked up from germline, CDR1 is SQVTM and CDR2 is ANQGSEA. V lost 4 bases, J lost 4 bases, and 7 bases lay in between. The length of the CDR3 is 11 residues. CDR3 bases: TGCAGCGTTGTTGGCCGAGAGACCCAGTACTTC. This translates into CSVVGRETQYF.

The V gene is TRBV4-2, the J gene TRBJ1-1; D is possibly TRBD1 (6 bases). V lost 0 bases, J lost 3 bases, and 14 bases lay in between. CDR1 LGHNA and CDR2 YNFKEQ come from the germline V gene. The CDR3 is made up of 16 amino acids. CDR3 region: CASSQDRWGRDTEAFF. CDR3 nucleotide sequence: TGTGCCAGCAGCCAAGATAGGTGGGGGCGAGACACTGAAGCTTTCTTT.